One TCR beta chain is described in this entry. What antigen it recognizes has not been identified. No quality values exist for individual bases; no much larger clone is one base distant. CDR1 SGHNT and CDR2 YYREEE are derived from the germline V gene (reference sequence). The V end loses 4 bases and the J end loses 3 bases, and a stretch of 17 bases separates them. The CDR3, from cysteine to phenylalanine, totals 15 residues. Only CDR3 DNA remains: 45 bases, in frame from the first base. This record belongs to a study of control samples from healthy donors and cancer patients (dated by TCRdb to the early 2020s). The library was built by means of the immunoSEQ multiplex PCR assay. TCRdb mirrors the immuneACCESS table, restricted to in-frame sequences. Some clones are absent from its copies; in checked studies, under half trace to an unresolved V gene, and the reason for the others is unknown. For this sample the table gives some 120,000 clones, of which 91% were detected only once. 6% to 8.5% of the sample goes to the ten largest clones.

The receptor's source is a woman aged 18 to 35 in good health. What was sequenced was blood. The chain is encoded by TRBV5-4 joined to TRBJ2-7; the best D guess is TRBD1, with 6 bases matching. The sequenced DNA is TGTGCCAGCAGCCCACAGGGAGATGAAGGCTACGAGCAGTACTTC. It translates as CASSPQGDEGYEQYF.